This TCR beta chain was found in a study of early T cells in non-severe SARS-CoV-2 infection. In the study overall: The sequenced material was bulk RNA from unsorted whole blood, and its chains were unpaired.

The library protocol tagged individual cDNA molecules with unique molecular identifiers. TCRdb re-derived calls from the 5' RACE reads in MiXCR, one entry per CDR3 protein. The sample shows tens of thousands of distinct CDR3 sequences, 10% to 15% of them seen only once. General observations from the study: VDJdb matching skewed toward anti-spike CD8 responses, missing private and CD4 specificities.

On this clonotype: Its antigen is currently unknown.

The TCR originated in an adult who was a healthcare worker with PCR-confirmed SARS-CoV-2 infection or an uninfected control (not recorded which). Input material: whole blood.

The CDR3 loop reads CSVERGPSYEQYF. The CDR3 DNA sequence: TGCAGCGTTGAGCGGGGCCCTTCCTACGAGCAGTACTTC. V is TRBV29-1 and J is TRBJ2-7; D is possibly TRBD2 (6 bases). The CDR3 length is 13 residues. Germline V lookup: CDR1 SQVTM, CDR2 ANQGSEA. V was shortened by 3 bases and J by 1 base, with 10 bases between the two germline ends.